The table lists the clone carrying this T cell receptor (beta chain) with a count of one. Some clones are missing from TCRdb's copy, which holds only in-frame ones; the method was immunoSEQ multiplex PCR. The repertoire holds some 900,000 clones, 60% to 85% seen once, with 1.5% in the top ten. The data are from a study of shared clonotypes between healthy human individuals. This CDR3 is built from 13 residues. Germline CDR1 and CDR2: SGHDN and FVKESK. V shed 1 base and J shed 1 base, with 4 bases lying between them. The sample comprised memory CD4+ T cells sorted from blood. As to subset: CD45RA-negative fraction. The V gene is TRBV14, the J gene TRBJ1-1; no reliable D call. The origin of this receptor is a man between 18 and 35 years old in good health. CDR3 coding DNA: TGTGCCAGCAGCCAAGGAACGAACACTGAAGCTTTCTTT. Encoded protein: CASSQGTNTEAFF.